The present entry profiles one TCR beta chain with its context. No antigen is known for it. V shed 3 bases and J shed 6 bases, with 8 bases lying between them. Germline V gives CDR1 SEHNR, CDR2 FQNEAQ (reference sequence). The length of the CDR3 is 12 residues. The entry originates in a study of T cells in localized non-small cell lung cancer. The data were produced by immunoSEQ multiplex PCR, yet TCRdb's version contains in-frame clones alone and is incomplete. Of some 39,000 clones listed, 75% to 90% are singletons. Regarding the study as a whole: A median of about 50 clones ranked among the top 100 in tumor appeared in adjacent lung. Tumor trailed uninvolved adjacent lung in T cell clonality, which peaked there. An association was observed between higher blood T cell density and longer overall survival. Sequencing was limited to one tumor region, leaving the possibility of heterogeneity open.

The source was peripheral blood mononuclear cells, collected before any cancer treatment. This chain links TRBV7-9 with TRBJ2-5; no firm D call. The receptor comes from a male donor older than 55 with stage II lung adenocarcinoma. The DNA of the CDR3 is TGTGCCAGCAGCTTGATGGAACAGACCCAGTACTTC. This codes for CASSLMEQTQYF.